The clone carrying this T cell receptor (beta chain) was observed at least ten times. The data were obtained in a study of CD8 T cells in ankylosing spondylitis. TCRdb reanalysed the 5' RACE reads using MiXCR and keeps one entry per CDR3 protein. The table lists about 160,000 distinct CDR3 sequences, approximately 20% of them singletons. The TCR originated in a male donor with ankylosing spondylitis or in good health (not recorded which). The sample taken for sequencing was blood, either unsorted or a sorted T cell fraction (not recorded which).

This chain's CDR3 is CASRPPRGNSPFGDTQYF. The CDR3 nucleotides are TGCGCCAGCAGACCCCCCCGTGGCAACTCACCTTTTGGGGATACGCAGTATTTT. The V call is TRBV5-1, the J call TRBJ2-3, with D uncertain. The CDR3 totals 18 residues. V lost 5 bases, J lost 6 bases, and 28 bases lay in between. Looked up from germline, CDR1 is SGHRS and CDR2 is YFSETQ.